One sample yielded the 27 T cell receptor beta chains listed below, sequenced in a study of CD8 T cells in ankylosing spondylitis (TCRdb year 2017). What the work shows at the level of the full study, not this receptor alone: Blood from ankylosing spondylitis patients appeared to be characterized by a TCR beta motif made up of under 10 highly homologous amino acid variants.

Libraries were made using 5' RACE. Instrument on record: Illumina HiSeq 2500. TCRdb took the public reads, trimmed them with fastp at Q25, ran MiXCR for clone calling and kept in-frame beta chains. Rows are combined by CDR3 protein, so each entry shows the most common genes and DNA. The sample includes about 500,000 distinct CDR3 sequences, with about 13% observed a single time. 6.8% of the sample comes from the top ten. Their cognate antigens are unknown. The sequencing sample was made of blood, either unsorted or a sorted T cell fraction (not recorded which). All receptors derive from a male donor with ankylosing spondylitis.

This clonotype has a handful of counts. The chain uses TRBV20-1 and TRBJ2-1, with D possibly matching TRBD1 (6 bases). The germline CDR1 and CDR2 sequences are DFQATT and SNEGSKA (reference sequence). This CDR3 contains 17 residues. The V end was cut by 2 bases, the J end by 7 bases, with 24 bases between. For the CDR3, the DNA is TGCAGTGCTAGACACCCGGAAGGAGACAGGCGGATAAATGAGCAGTTCTTC. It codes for CSARHPEGDRRINEQFF.

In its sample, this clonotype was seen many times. The CDR3 coding sequence is TGCGCCAGCAGCTTCGGGGTCGGGAAAGGGAATGAAAAACTGTTTTTT. As protein: CASSFGVGKGNEKLFF. The chain combines TRBV5-1 with TRBJ1-4; D gene uncertain. V shed 2 bases and J shed 5 bases, with 16 bases lying between them. Germline CDR1 is SGHRS and CDR2 is YFSETQ. CDR3 length: 16 residues.

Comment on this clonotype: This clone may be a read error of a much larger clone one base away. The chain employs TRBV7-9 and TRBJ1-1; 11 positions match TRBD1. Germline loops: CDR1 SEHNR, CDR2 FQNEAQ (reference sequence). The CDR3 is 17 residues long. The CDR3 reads CAGSLAGTGGKMNEAFF. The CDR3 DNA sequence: TGTGCCGGCAGCTTAGCGGGGACAGGGGGGAAGATGAATGAAGCTTTCTTT. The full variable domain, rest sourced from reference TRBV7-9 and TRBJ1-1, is DTGVSQNPRHKITKRGQNVTFRCDPISEHNRLYWYRQTLGQGPEFLTYFQNEAQLEKSRLLSDRFSAERPKGSFSTLEIQRTEQGDSAMYLCAGSLAGTGGKMNEAFFGQGTRLTVV.

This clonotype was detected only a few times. The CDR3: CASSLAAGPSYEQYF. CDR3 DNA sequence: TGTGCCAGCAGTTTAGCGGCAGGGCCTTCCTACGAGCAGTACTTC. The chain uses TRBV12-3 or TRBV12-4 and TRBJ2-7; a possible D gene is TRBD1 (5 bases). V lost 0 bases to trimming and J lost 1 base, with 10 bases between them. The CDR3 runs to 15 residues.

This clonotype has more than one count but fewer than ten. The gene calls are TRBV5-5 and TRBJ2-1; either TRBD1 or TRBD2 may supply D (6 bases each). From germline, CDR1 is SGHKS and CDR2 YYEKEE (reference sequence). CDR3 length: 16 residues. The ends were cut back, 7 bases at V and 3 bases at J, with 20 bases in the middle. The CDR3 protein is CASSNGGGTHYNEQFF. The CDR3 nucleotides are TGTGCCAGCTCTAATGGGGGCGGGACACACTACAATGAGCAGTTCTTC.

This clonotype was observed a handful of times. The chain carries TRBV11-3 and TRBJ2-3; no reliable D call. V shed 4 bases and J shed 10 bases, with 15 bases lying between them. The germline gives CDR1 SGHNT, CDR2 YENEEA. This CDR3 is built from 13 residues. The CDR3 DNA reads TGTGCCAGCAGCTCCCCGGGTGGTGGGCCGCAGTATTTT. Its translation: CASSSPGGGPQYF. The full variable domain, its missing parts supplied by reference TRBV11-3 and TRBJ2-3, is EAGVVQSPRYKIIEKKQPVAFWCNPISGHNTLYWYLQNLGQGPELLIRYENEEAVDDSQLPKDRFSAERLKGVDSTLKIQPAELGDSAVYLCASSSPGGGPQYFGPGTRLTVL.

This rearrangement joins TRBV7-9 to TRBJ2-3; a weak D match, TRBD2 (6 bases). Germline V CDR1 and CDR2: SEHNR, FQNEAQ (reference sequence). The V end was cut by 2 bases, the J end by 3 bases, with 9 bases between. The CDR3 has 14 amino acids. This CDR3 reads CASSLSLATDTQYF. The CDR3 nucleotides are TGTGCCAGCAGCTTATCCCTAGCGACAGATACGCAGTATTTT.

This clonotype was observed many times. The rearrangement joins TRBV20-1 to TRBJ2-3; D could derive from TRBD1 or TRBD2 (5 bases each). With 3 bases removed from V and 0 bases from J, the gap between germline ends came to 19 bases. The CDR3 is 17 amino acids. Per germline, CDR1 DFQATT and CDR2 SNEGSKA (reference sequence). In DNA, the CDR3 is TGCAGTGCTAGGGACGCATGGGGGATCCTTAGCACAGATACGCAGTATTTT. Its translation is CSARDAWGILSTDTQYF.

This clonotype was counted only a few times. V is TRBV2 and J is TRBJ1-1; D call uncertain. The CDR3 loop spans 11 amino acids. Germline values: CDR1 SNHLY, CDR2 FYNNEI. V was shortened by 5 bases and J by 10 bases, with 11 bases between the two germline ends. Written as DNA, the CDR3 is TGTGCCAGCAGTCGAGCCGGGCCAGCTTTCTTT. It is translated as CASSRAGPAFF.

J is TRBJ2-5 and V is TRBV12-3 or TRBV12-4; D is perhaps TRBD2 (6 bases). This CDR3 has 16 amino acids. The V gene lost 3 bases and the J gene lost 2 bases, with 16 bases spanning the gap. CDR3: CASSFRRGGFQETQYF. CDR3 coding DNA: TGTGCCAGCAGTTTTCGTCGCGGAGGGTTTCAAGAGACCCAGTACTTC.

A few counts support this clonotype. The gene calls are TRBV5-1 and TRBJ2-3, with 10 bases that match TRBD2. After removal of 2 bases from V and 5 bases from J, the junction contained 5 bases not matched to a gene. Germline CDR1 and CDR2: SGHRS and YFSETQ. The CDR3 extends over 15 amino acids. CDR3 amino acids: CASSFLAGARDTQYF. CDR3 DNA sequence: TGCGCCAGCAGCTTCCTAGCGGGGGCCCGAGATACGCAGTATTTT. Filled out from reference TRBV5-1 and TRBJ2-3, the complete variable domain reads KAGVTQTPRYLIKTRGQQVTLSCSPISGHRSVSWYQQTPGQGLQFLFEYFSETQRNKGNFPGRFSGRQFSNSRSEMNVSTLELGDSALYLCASSFLAGARDTQYFGPGTRLTVL.

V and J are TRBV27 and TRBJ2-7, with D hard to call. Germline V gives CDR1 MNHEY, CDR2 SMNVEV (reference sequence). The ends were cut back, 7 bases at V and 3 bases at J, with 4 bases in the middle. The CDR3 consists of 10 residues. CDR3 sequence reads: CASIIYEQYV. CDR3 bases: TGTGCCAGCATAATCTACGAGCAGTACGTC.

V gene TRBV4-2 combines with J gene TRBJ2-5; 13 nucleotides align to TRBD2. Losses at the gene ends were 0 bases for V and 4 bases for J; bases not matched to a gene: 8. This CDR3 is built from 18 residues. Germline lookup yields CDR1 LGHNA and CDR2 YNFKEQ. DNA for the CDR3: TGTGCCAGCAGCCAAGATCTTTTTACTAGCGGGAGGGTAGAGACCCAGTACTTC. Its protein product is CASSQDLFTSGRVETQYF.

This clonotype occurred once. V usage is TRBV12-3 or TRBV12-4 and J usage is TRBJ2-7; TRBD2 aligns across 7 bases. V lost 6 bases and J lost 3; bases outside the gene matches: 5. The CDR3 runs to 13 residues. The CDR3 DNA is TGTGCCAGCAGCTGGGGGGGGGTCTACGAGCAGTACTTC. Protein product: CASSWGGVYEQYF.

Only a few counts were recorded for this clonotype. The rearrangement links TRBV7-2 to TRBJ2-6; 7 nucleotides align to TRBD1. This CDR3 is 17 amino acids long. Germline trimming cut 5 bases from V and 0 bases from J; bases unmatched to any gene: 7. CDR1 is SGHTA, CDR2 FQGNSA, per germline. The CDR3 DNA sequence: TGTGCCAGCAGCCCACAGGGGCCGACCTCTGGGGCCAACGTCCTGACTTTC. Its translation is CASSPQGPTSGANVLTF.

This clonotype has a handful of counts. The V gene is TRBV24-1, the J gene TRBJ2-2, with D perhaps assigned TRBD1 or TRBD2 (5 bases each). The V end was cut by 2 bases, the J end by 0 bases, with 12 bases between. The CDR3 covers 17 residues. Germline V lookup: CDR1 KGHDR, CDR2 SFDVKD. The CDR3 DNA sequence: TGTGCCACCAGTGATTACCCCGGGACGGCGAACACCGGGGAGCTGTTTTTT. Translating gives CATSDYPGTANTGELFF.

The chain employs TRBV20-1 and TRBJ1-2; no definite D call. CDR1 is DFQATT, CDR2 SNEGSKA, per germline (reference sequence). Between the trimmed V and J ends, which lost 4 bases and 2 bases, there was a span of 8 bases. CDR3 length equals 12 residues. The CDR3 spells CSAMGANYGYTF. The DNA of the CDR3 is TGCAGTGCTATGGGCGCGAACTATGGCTACACCTTC.

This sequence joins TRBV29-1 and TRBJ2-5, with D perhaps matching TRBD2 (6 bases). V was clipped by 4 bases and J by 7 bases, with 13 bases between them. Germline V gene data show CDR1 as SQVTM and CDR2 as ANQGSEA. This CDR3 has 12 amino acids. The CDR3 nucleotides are TGCAGCGTTGGACTAGTTGGTGGGACCCAGTACTTC. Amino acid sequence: CSVGLVGGTQYF. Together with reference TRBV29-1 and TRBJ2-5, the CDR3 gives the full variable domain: SAVISQKPSRDICQRGTSLTIQCQVDSQVTMMFWYRQQPGQSLTLIATANQGSEATYESGFVIDKFPISRPNLTFSTLTVSNMSPEDSSIYLCSVGLVGGTQYFGPGTRLLVL.

In nucleotides, the CDR3 is TGTGCCAGTAGTATCTCTAGTAACATGAACACTGAAGCTTTCTTT. Its protein product is CASSISSNMNTEAFF. The chain links TRBV19 to TRBJ1-1; the D is unclear. V was trimmed by 3 bases and J by 0 bases, leaving 11 bases between them. The CDR3 loop spans 15 amino acids. Germline CDR1 is LNHDA and CDR2 is SQIVND (reference sequence).

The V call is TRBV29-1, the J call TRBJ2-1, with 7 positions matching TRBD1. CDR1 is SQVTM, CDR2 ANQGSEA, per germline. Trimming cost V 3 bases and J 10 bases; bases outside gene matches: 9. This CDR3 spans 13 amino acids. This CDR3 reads CSVEGTATYEQFF. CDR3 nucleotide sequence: TGCAGCGTTGAGGGGACAGCCACTTACGAGCAGTTCTTC.

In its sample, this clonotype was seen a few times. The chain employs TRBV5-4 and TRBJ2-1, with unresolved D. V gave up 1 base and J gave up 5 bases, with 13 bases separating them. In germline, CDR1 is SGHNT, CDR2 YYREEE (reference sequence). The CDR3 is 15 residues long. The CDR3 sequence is CASSLFAGSNNEQFF. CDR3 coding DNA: TGTGCCAGCAGCTTGTTTGCAGGCAGCAACAATGAGCAGTTCTTC.

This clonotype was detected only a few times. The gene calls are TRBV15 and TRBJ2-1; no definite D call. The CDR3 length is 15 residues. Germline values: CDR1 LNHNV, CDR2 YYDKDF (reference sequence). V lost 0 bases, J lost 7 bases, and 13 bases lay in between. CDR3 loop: CATSRDRNFGNEQFF. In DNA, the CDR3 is TGTGCCACCAGCAGAGATCGGAACTTCGGGAATGAGCAGTTCTTC.

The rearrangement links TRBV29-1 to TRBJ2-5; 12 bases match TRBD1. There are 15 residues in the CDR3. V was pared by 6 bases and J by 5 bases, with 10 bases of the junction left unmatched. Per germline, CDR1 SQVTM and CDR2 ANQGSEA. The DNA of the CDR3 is TGCAGCGTACACCGGGACAGGGGGCCCCGGGAGACCCAGTACTTC. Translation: CSVHRDRGPRETQYF.

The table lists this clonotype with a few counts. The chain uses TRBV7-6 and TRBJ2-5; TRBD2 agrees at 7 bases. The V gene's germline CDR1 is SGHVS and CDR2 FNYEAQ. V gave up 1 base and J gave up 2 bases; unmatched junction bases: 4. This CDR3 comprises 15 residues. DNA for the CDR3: TGTGCCAGCAGCTTAGGCGGGAGAGCGCAAGAGACCCAGTACTTC. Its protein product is CASSLGGRAQETQYF.

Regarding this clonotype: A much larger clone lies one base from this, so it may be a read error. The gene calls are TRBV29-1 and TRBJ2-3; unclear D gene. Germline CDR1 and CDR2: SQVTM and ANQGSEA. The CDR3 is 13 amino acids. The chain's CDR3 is CNVQWGSADTQYF. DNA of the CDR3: TGCAACGTTCAGTGGGGTTCGGCAGATACGCAGTATTTT.

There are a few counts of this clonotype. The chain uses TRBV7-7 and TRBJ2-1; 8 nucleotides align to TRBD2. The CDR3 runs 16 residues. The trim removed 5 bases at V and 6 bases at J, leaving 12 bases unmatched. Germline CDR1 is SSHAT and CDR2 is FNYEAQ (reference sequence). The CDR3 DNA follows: TGTGCCAGCAGCCCGGCCACGCTAGCGGGTAGCAATGAGCAGTTCTTC. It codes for CASSPATLAGSNEQFF.

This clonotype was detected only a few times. The CDR3 nucleotides are TGTGCCAGCAGTTTACTACGGACTTTCTCCTACAATGAGCAGTTCTTC. Protein: CASSLLRTFSYNEQFF. The chain has TRBV12-3 or TRBV12-4 and TRBJ2-1; tentative D call: TRBD2 (5 bases). The CDR3 spans 16 residues. With 2 bases removed from V and 0 bases from J, the gap between germline ends came to 11 bases.